The sequence of this TCR beta chain was determined in a study of T cell repertoires in cytomegalovirus infection. Study-wide context: Alongside well-studied HLA-B-restricted CMV epitopes, recently identified HLA-C-restricted CMV epitopes were also used. Carrying CMV and the relevant HLA type showed in public TCR beta signatures.

This clonotype was observed at least ten times. What it binds is unknown. Germline-derived CDR1 and CDR2 are SGHTA and FQGNSA. The V end was cut by 1 base, the J end by 0 bases, with 6 bases between. This CDR3 comprises 14 residues. Study-wide findings and caveats: Carriers of CMV plus the relevant HLA were identified by cumulative public TCR beta family frequency. There were HLA-C-restricted CMV-specific TCR beta clonotypes dominating the ex vivo response.

TCRdb re-called the reads with MiXCR, one entry per CDR3 protein. This sample has 370,000 or so distinct CDR3 sequences, with about 34% found just once. This receptor was obtained from a human donor in good health (CMV status not recorded). Some clones in this sample may be carry-over from other donors' samples. The input for sequencing was cultured PBMCs, taken from culture after CMV antigen stimulation. V usage is TRBV7-2 and J usage is TRBJ1-1; D remains unclear. This CDR3 reads CASSLVSVNTEAFF. The CDR3 nucleotides read TGTGCCAGCAGCTTAGTCAGCGTGAACACTGAAGCTTTCTTT.